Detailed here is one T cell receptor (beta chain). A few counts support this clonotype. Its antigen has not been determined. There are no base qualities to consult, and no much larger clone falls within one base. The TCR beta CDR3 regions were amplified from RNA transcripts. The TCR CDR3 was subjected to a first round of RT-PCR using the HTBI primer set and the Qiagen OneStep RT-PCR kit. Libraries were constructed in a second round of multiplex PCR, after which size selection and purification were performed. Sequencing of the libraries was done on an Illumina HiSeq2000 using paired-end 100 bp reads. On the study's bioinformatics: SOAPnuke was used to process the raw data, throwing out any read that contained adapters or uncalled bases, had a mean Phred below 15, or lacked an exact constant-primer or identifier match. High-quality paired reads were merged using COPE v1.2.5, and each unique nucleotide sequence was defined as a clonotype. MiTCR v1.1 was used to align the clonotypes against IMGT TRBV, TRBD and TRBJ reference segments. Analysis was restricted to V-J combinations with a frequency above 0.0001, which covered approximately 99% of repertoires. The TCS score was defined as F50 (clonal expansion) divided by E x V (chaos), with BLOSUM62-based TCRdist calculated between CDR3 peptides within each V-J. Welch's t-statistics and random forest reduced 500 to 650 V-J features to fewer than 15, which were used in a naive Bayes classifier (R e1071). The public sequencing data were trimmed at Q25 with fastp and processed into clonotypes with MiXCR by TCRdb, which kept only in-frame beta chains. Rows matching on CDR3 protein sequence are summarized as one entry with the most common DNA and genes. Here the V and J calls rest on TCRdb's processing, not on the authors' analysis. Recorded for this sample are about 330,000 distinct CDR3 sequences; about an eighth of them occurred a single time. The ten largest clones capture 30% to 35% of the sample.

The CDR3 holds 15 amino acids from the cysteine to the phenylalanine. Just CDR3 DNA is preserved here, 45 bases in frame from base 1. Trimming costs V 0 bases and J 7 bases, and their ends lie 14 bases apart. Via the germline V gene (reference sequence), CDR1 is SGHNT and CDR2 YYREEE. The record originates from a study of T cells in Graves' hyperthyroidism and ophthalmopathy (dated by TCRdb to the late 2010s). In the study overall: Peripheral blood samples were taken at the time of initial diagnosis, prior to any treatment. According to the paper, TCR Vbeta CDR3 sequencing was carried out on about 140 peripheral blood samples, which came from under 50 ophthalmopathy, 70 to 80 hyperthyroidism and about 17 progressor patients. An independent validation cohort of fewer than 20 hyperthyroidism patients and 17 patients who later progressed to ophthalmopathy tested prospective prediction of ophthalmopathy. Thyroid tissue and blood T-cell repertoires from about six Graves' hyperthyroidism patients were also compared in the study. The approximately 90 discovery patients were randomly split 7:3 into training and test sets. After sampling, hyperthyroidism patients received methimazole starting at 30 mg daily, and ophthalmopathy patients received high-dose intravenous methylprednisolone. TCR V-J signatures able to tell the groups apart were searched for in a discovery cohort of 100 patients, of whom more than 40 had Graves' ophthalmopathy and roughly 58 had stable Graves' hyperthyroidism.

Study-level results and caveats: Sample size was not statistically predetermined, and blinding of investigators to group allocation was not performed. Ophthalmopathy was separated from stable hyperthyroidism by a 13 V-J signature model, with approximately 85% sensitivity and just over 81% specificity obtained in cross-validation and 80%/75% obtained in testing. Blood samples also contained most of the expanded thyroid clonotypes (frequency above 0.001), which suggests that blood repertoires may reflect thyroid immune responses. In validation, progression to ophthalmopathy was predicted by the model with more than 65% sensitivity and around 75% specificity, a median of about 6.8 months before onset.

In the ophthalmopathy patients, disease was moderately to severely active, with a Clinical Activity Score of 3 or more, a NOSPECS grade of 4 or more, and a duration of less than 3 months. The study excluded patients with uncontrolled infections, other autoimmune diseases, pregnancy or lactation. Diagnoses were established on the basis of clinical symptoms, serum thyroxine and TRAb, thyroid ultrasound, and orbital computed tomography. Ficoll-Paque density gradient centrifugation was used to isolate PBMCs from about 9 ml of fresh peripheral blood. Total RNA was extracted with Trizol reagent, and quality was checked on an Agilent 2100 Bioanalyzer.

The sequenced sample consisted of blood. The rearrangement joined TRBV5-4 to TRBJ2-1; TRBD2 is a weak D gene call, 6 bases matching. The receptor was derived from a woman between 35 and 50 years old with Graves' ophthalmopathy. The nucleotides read TGTGCCAGCAGCTTGGGTAGCGGAGCGAGTAATGAGCAGTTCTTC. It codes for CASSLGSGASNEQFF.